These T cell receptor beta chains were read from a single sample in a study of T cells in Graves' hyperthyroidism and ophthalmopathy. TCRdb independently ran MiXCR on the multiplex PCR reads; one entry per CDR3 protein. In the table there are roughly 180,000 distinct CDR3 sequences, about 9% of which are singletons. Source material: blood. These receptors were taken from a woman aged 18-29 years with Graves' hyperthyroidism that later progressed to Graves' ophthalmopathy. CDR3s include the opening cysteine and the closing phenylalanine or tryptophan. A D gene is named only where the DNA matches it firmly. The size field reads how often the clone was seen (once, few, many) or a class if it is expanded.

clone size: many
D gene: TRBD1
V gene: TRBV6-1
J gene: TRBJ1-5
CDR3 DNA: TGTGCCAGCAGAGCGACAGGGTATCAGCCCCAGCATTTT
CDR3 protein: CASRATGYQPQHF

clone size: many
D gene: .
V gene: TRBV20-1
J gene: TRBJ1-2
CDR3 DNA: TGCAGTGCTAGAGATCTTGAGGACCCTTATGGCTACACCTTC
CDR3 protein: CSARDLEDPYGYTF

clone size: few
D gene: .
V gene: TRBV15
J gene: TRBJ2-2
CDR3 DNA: TGTGCCACCACCCAGACAGCCTCGTCGTCCGGGGAGCTGTTTTTT
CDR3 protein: CATTQTASSSGELFF

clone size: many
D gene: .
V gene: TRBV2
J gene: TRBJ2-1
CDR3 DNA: TGTGCCAGCAGTGAACAACAGGGAGCCTACAATGAGCAGTTCTTC
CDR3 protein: CASSEQQGAYNEQFF

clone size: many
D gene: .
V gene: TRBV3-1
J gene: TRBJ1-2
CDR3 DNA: TGTGCCAGCAGCCAAGATCCCAACTATGGCTACACCTTC
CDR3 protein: CASSQDPNYGYTF

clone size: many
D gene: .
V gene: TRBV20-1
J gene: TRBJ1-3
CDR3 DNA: TGCAGTGCTAGAGATGTTAGGGGCGAAAACACCATATATTTT
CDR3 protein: CSARDVRGENTIYF

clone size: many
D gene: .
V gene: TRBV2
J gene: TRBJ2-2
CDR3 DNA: TGTGCCAGCGGGGGTCGGGAGAGGGCCGGGGAGCTGTTTTTT
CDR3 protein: CASGGRERAGELFF

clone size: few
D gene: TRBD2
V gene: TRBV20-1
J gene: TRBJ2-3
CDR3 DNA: TGCAGTGCTAGAGGGGGGCTAGCGGGACCCACAGATACGCAGTATTTT
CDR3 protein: CSARGGLAGPTDTQYF

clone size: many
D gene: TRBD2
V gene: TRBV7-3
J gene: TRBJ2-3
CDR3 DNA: TGTGCCAGCGGGACTAGCGGTGCAGATACGCAGTATTTT
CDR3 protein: CASGTSGADTQYF

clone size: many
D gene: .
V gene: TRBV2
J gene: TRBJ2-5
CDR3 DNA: TGTGCCAGCACTCCAGGGAGGAAAGAGACCCAGTACTTC
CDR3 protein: CASTPGRKETQYF

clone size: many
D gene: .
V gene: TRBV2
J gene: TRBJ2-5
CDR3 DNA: TGTGCCAGCAGTGAACTGACAGCGAATCAAGAGACCCAGTACTTC
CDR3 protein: CASSELTANQETQYF

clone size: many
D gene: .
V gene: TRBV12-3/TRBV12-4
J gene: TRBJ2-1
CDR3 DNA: TGTGCCAGCAGTTTGGAGGGAGATGAGCAGTTCTTC
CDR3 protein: CASSLEGDEQFF

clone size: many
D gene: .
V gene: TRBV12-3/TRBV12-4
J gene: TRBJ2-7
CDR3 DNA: TGTGCCAGCAGTTTGGGAGGAGGTTCCCCCTACGAGCAGTACTTC
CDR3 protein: CASSLGGGSPYEQYF